This TCR beta chain was sequenced during a study of blood T cell repertoires in COVID-19. The table came from immunoSEQ multiplex PCR; TCRdb's copy has only in-frame clones and leaves some out. The data contain some 270,000 clones, more than 75% of them singletons. The clonotype comes from a woman in her 50s who had been exposed to COVID-19. Source material: PBMCs or T cells enriched from blood (not recorded which).

For the CDR3, the DNA is TGCGCCAGCAGCCAAGCCCGGGGAGCGGGTTCACCCCTCCACTTT. This sequence encodes CASSQARGAGSPLHF. The gene calls are TRBV4-3 and TRBJ1-6; D not certain. Germline-derived CDR1 and CDR2 are LGHNA and YSLEER. The ends were cut back, 1 base at V and 9 bases at J, with 13 bases in the middle. CDR3 length: 15 residues.